These 21 T cell receptor beta chains came from one sample sequenced in a study of blood T cell repertoires in COVID-19. Produced via immunoSEQ multiplex PCR; TCRdb's table is partial and in-frame only. This sample carries some 200,000 clones, approximately 87% of them seen once, and the ten largest clones take 9.5% to 13%. The sample comprised peripheral blood. The receptors originated from a woman in her sixties with COVID-19, enrolled during active disease.

This rearrangement joins TRBV25-1 to TRBJ2-7, with 7 positions matching TRBD1. V was clipped by 0 bases and J by 2 bases; unmatched bases: 1. Germline lookup yields CDR1 MGHDK and CDR2 SYGVNS. CDR3 length: 14 amino acids. CDR3 region: CASSEYTGAYEQYF. The CDR3 DNA reads TGTGCCAGCAGTGAATATACAGGGGCCTACGAGCAGTACTTC.

The rearrangement uses TRBV6-5 and TRBJ2-1; no definite D call. Trimming left V 2 bases short and J 9 bases short, with 11 bases between. From germline, CDR1 is MNHEY and CDR2 SVGAGI. The CDR3 is made up of 13 amino acids. CDR3 nucleotides: TGTGCCAGCAGTTACGAGATTACGGGTGAGCAGTTCTTC. Translating gives CASSYEITGEQFF.

The chain recombines TRBV30 with TRBJ1-5; D perhaps matches TRBD1 (6 bases). Trimming pared 2 bases from V and 6 bases from J, leaving 20 bases between. Germline CDR1 and CDR2: GTSNPN and SVGIG (reference sequence). CDR3 size: 16 residues. The CDR3: CAWSLEIQGPLQPQHF. The CDR3 region has the DNA TGTGCCTGGAGTCTCGAAATCCAGGGGCCTCTTCAGCCCCAGCATTTT.

The rearrangement joins TRBV6-2 or TRBV6-3 to TRBJ1-5; 9 positions agree with TRBD1. After removal of 2 bases from V and 4 bases from J, the junction contained 15 bases not matched to a gene. Germline loops: CDR1 MNHEY, CDR2 SVGEGT. CDR3 length: 19 residues. The CDR3 DNA follows: TGTGCCAGCAGTTACCTCCCGGACAGGGGTTTTGTTCGGAATCAGCCCCAGCATTTT. Protein sequence: CASSYLPDRGFVRNQPQHF.

The chain is built from TRBV12-3 or TRBV12-4 and TRBJ1-1, with 7 bases lining up with TRBD1. The junction had 11 bases not matched to a gene; V was cut back by 7 bases and J by 9 bases. The CDR3 length is 13 residues. This CDR3 reads CASTLGTAPKAFF. The CDR3 nucleotides read TGTGCCAGCACTCTTGGGACAGCCCCAAAAGCTTTCTTT.

The chain carries TRBV19 and TRBJ2-5; 11 positions agree with TRBD1. The CDR3 runs 16 residues. J lost 5 bases, V lost 5 bases, and 10 bases had no gene match. Looked up from germline, CDR1 is LNHDA and CDR2 is SQIVND (reference sequence). CDR3 protein: CASSPRTGGMGETQYF. CDR3 nucleotides: TGTGCCAGTAGTCCTCGGACAGGGGGCATGGGGGAGACCCAGTACTTC.

The gene calls are TRBV15 and TRBJ1-4; perhaps TRBD1 as D (6 bases). The CDR3 contains 14 residues. V shed 5 bases and J shed 3 bases, with 10 bases lying between them. Germline V CDR1 and CDR2: LNHNV, YYDKDF (reference sequence). The CDR3 nucleotides are TGTGCCACCAGCGCCCGGACAGCTAATGAAAAACTGTTTTTT. Encoded protein: CATSARTANEKLFF.

The CDR3 reads CASRNPTSGDEQFF. As DNA, the CDR3 is TGCGCCAGCAGAAACCCCACTAGCGGGGATGAGCAGTTCTTC. The chain employs TRBV5-1 and TRBJ2-1, with TRBD2 matching 10 bases. Germline loops: CDR1 SGHRS, CDR2 YFSETQ. The CDR3 contains 14 residues. The V and J ends lost 5 bases and 8 bases, in that order; junction bases with no gene match: 7.

The V gene is TRBV9, the J gene TRBJ1-6; a weak D match, TRBD1 (6 bases). V was clipped by 0 bases and J by 0 bases, with 7 bases between them. The CDR3 is made up of 16 amino acids. Per germline, CDR1 SGDLS and CDR2 YYNGEE. The CDR3 is CASSVGDNSYNSPLHF. The CDR3 DNA reads TGTGCCAGCAGCGTAGGGGACAACTCCTATAATTCACCCCTCCACTTT.

The chain carries TRBV9 and TRBJ1-1; no clear D. The CDR3 extends over 13 amino acids. The V end was cut by 3 bases, the J end by 0 bases, with 6 bases between. The germline gives CDR1 SGDLS, CDR2 YYNGEE. For the CDR3, the DNA is TGTGCCAGCAGCGCGCACTTGAACACTGAAGCTTTCTTT. This encodes CASSAHLNTEAFF.

The chain couples TRBV4-3 to TRBJ1-4, with D perhaps matching TRBD1 (6 bases). The CDR3 is made up of 11 amino acids. CDR1 and CDR2 from the germline V gene are LGHNA and YSLEER. The germline V and J ends were trimmed by 2 bases and 12 bases, with 7 bases remaining between them. CDR3 in DNA: TGCGCCAGCAGCCAAACAGGGCAACTGTTTTTT. Translating gives CASSQTGQLFF.

The chain is built from TRBV7-2 and TRBJ1-6; D possibly corresponds to TRBD1 (5 bases). CDR1 and CDR2 (germline): SGHTA, FQGNSA. Trimming removed 4 bases from V and 14 bases from J, with 15 bases in between. This CDR3 is built from 13 residues. Here the CDR3 DNA reads TGTGCCAGCAGCTCGGGACCGGGGGTAGCCCTCCACTTT. Its protein product is CASSSGPGVALHF.

This chain uses TRBV18 with TRBJ1-4; weak D call: TRBD1 (5 bases). V was cut by 3 bases and J by 5 bases, with 10 bases left in between. The CDR3 sequence is 14 residues long. Germline V gene sequence: CDR1 KGHSH, CDR2 LQKENI. CDR3 region: CASSPGLINEKLFF. The CDR3 DNA reads TGTGCCAGCTCACCGGGACTGATCAATGAAAAACTGTTTTTT. Complete variable domain (other parts from reference TRBV18 and TRBJ1-4): NAGVMQNPRHLVRRRGQEARLRCSPMKGHSHVYWYRQLPEEGLKFMVYLQKENIIDESGMPKERFSAEFPKEGPSILRIQQVVRGDSAAYFCASSPGLINEKLFFGSGTQLSVL.

This clone was counted a single time. The chain uses TRBV2 and TRBJ2-7, with a possible D match to TRBD1 (6 bases). Trimming shortened V by 9 bases and J by 0 bases, and 15 bases separated the two germline ends. The CDR3 runs 14 residues. From germline, CDR1 is SNHLY and CDR2 FYNNEI. This CDR3 is CASSTGLSSYEQYF. CDR3 DNA: TGTGCCAGTTCAACAGGGTTGAGCTCCTACGAGCAGTACTTC.

The chain links TRBV6-5 to TRBJ1-5, with D possibly being TRBD1 (6 bases). Looked up from germline, CDR1 is MNHEY and CDR2 is SVGAGI. Deletions cut 5 bases from V and 2 bases from J, with 13 bases between. The CDR3 runs 15 residues. CDR3 in DNA: TGTGCCAGCAGTATACAGGGATTCGGCAATCAGCCCCAGCATTTT. Amino acids: CASSIQGFGNQPQHF.

V usage is TRBV24-1 and J usage is TRBJ2-1; 9 bases line up with TRBD1. The V segment lost 8 bases and the J segment 9 bases; nucleotides outside the gene matches: 13. The CDR3 consists of 15 residues. Germline CDR1 reads KGHDR; CDR2 reads SFDVKD. In DNA, the CDR3 is TGTGCCACCACTGGAGGGGGACAGGGTCTAGTTGAGCAGTTCTTC. Translation gives CATTGGGQGLVEQFF.

The genes are TRBV11-3 and TRBJ2-7; TRBD2 is a possible D gene (6 bases). The CDR3 extends over 16 amino acids. V lost 0 bases and J lost 4, with 16 bases in between. The V gene's germline CDR1 is SGHNT and CDR2 YENEEA. The CDR3 DNA is TGTGCCAGCAGCTTAGATAGCGGTGGAGGGGAATACGAGCAGTACTTC. Its translation is CASSLDSGGGEYEQYF.

The chain is built from TRBV28 and TRBJ2-7, with TRBD1 as a possible D gene (6 bases). There are 14 residues in the CDR3. Trimming pared 4 bases from V and 2 bases from J, leaving 12 bases between. Germline loops: CDR1 MDHEN, CDR2 SYDVKM. The CDR3 here is CASSSRDTAYEQYF. Here the CDR3 DNA reads TGTGCCAGCAGTTCCCGGGACACTGCCTACGAGCAGTACTTC.

J is TRBJ1-5 and V is TRBV6-5; 8 positions match TRBD1. This CDR3 spans 15 amino acids. Trimming at V came to 6 bases and at J to 3 bases, leaving 7 bases not matched to a gene. CDR1 and CDR2 (germline): MNHEY, SVGAGI. CDR3 sequence reads: CASRTADRDNQPQHF. The CDR3 DNA follows: TGTGCCAGCAGAACGGCGGACAGGGACAATCAGCCCCAGCATTTT.

V usage is TRBV18 and J usage is TRBJ2-7; 10 bases agree with TRBD2. The germline V gene has CDR1 KGHSH and CDR2 LQKENI. With V trimmed by 4 bases and J by 1 base, 4 bases remained unmatched. The CDR3 length is 15 residues. CDR3 coding DNA: TGTGCCAGCTCACAGACTAGCGGGCAATCCTACGAGCAGTACTTC. It encodes CASSQTSGQSYEQYF.

The chain carries TRBV6-2 or TRBV6-3 and TRBJ2-7; D is possibly TRBD2 (6 bases). The CDR3 consists of 14 residues. The V gene's germline CDR1 is MNHEY and CDR2 SVGEGT. V gave up 0 bases and J gave up 3 bases, with 9 bases separating them. This CDR3 reads CASSYSPGVYEQYF. The CDR3 coding sequence is TGTGCCAGCAGTTACTCCCCGGGAGTCTACGAGCAGTACTTC.